This T cell receptor (beta chain) was profiled in a study of T cell repertoires in ileal Crohn's disease. Study details: Surgery for a complication: stricturing in about 61%, penetrating in approximately 40%.

The data were produced by immunoSEQ multiplex PCR, yet TCRdb's version contains in-frame clones alone and is incomplete. Of around 5,000 clones in the sample, roughly 80% were seen once. Material for sequencing was ileal tissue. The origin of this receptor is an adult with Crohn's disease.

The CDR3 sequence: CASSLVAGGTDTQYF. CDR3 DNA: TGTGCCAGCAGCTTAGTCGCGGGGGGAACAGATACGCAGTATTTT. The chain joins TRBV7-9 to TRBJ2-3; 8 bases match TRBD2. The CDR3 sequence is 15 residues long. Germline V gene sequence: CDR1 SEHNR, CDR2 FQNEAQ (reference sequence). The V gene end was trimmed by 1 base and the J gene end by 3 bases; junction bases not matched to a gene: 3.